Given below is one TCR beta chain in context. What it binds is unknown. Repertoires were generated with immunoSEQ multiplex PCR, while TCRdb's copy carries only in-frame clones and drops some. The sample lists under 150,000 clones, approximately 95% occurring once. This CDR3 is 11 amino acids long. The germline V gene encodes CDR1 SNHLY and CDR2 FYNNEI. The germline V and J ends were trimmed by 6 bases and 1 base, with 4 bases remaining between them. The sample originates from a study of graft-versus-host responses after intestinal transplantation. This rearrangement joins TRBV2 to TRBJ2-7; D call uncertain. This specimen was unstimulated CD4+ T cells sorted from spleen or lymph node cells, taken before intestinal transplant. The sequence was obtained from a human donor who received an intestinal transplant. The CDR3 here is CASRNSYEQYF. Here the CDR3 DNA reads TGTGCCAGCAGGAATTCCTACGAGCAGTACTTC.